This T cell receptor beta chain comes out of a study of beta chain features in type 1 diabetes. This CDR3 region has 15 residues. Germline V gene lookup returns CDR1 MGHDK and CDR2 SYGVNS. The trim removed 3 bases at V and 8 bases at J, leaving 5 bases unmatched. The table lists this clone with a few counts. Isolated RNA was reverse transcribed in full, so expressed TCRB transcripts were sequenced. Clones were read by immunoSEQ multiplex PCR, and TCRdb kept only the in-frame ones, dropping some. The sample includes around 500,000 clones, roughly 11% of them seen just once. Sequencing was done on a sample of naive CD4+ T cells from blood. This TCR was sampled from a woman between 18 and 30 years old in good health. The V gene is TRBV25-1, the J gene TRBJ2-1; TRBD1 matches 12 bases. Here the CDR3 DNA reads TGTGCCAGCAGTGACCGGGACAGGGGGCTGGATGAGCAGTTCTTC. It yields the protein CASSDRDRGLDEQFF.